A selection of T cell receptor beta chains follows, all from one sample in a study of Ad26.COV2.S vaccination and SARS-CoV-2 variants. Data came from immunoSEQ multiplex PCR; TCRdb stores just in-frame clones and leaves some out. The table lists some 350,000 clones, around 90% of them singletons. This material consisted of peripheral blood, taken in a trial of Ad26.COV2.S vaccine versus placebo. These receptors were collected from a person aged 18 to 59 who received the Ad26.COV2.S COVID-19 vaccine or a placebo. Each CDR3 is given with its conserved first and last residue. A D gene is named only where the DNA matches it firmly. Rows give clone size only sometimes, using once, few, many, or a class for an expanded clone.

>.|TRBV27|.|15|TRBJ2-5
TGTGCCAGCAGTTCTTCCCCTCTAGGTGTGGAGACCCAGTACTTC
CASSSSPLGVETQYF
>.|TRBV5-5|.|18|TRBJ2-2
TGTGCCAGCAGCTTGGTTGGTAATGTGGCGGGAAGCACCGGGGAGCTGTTTTTT
CASSLVGNVAGSTGELFF
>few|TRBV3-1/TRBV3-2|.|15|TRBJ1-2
TGTGCCAGCAGCCAAGATCCGGGGGGGCTGGGCGGCTACACCTTC
CASSQDPGGLGGYTF
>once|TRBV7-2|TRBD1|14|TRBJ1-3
TGTGCCAGCAGCCCCAGGGACAGGGGAAACACCATATATTTT
CASSPRDRGNTIYF
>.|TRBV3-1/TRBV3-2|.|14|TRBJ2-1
TGTGCCAGCAGCCAGGCTGCAGGGGCGGGCGAGCAGTTCTTC
CASSQAAGAGEQFF
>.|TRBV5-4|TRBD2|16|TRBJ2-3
TGTGCCAGCAGCTTAAGAAGCGGGACCAGCGGAGATACGCAGTATTTT
CASSLRSGTSGDTQYF
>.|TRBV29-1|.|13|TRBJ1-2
TGCAGCGTTGAGGAGGAAGCCAGGTATGGCTACACCTTC
CSVEEEARYGYTF
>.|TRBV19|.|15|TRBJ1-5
TGTGCCAGTAGTGGTGACAGCTATAGCAATCAGCCCCAGCATTTT
CASSGDSYSNQPQHF
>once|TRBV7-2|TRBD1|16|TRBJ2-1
TGTGCCAGCAGCTTCAACACAGGGGGATCCTACAATGAGCAGTTCTTC
CASSFNTGGSYNEQFF
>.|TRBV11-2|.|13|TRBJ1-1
TGTGCCAGCAGCTTACTGCTGAACACTGAAGCTTTCTTT
CASSLLLNTEAFF
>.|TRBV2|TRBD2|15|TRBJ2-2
TGTGCCAGCAGTGGACTAGCGGGGAACACCGGGGAGCTGTTTTTT
CASSGLAGNTGELFF
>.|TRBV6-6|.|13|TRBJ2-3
TGTGCCAGCAGCTCGATAAACACAGATACGCAGTATTTT
CASSSINTDTQYF
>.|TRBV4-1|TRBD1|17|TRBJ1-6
TGCGCCAGCAGCCAGGCCTCCGGGACAGGGGCCAATTCACCCCTCCACTTT
CASSQASGTGANSPLHF
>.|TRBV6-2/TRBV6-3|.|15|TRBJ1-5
TGTGCCAGCAGTTACGGGTCAGATAGCAATCAGCCCCAGCATTTT
CASSYGSDSNQPQHF
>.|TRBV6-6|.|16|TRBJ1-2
TGTGCCAGCAGTTTGCTCCCGGATCCGGGGACCTATGGCTACACCTTC
CASSLLPDPGTYGYTF
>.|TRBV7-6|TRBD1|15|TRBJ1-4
TGTGCCAGCAGCGAGCGGACAGGGGGTAGTGAAAAACTGTTTTTT
CASSERTGGSEKLFF
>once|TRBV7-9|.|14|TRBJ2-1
TGTGCCAGCAGCTTAGCGCCCAGCCCGAAGGAGCAGTTCTTC
CASSLAPSPKEQFF
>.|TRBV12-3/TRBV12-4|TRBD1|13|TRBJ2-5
TGTGCCAGCAGTTTCGACAGGGTAGAGACCCAGTACTTC
CASSFDRVETQYF
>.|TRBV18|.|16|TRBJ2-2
TGTGCCAGCTCGTACCGTGGGGACAAGTACACCGGGGAGCTGTTTTTT
CASSYRGDKYTGELFF
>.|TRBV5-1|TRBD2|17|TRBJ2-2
TGCGCCAGCAGCTCCTATCTAGCGGGGGGAAACACCGGGGAGCTGTTTTTT
CASSSYLAGGNTGELFF
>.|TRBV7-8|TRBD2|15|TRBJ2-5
TGTGCCAGCAGCTTAGCGCCAGGCGGGAGACAGACCCAGTACTTC
CASSLAPGGRQTQYF
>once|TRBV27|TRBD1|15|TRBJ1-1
TGTGCCAGCAGTTCCTCGACAGGGGGGGGCACTGAAGCTTTCTTT
CASSSSTGGGTEAFF
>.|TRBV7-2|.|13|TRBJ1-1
TGTGCCAGCAGCTTACCCCCGGGATTTGAAGCTTTCTTT
CASSLPPGFEAFF
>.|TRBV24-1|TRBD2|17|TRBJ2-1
TGTGCCACCAGTGACCCCGACGGGGGGGACTCGTACAATGAGCAGTTCTTC
CATSDPDGGDSYNEQFF
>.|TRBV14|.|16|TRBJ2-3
TGTGCCAGCAGCCAAGTAGTTCGAGGGTTCACAGATACGCAGTATTTT
CASSQVVRGFTDTQYF
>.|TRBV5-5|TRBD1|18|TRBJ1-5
TGTGCCAGCAGCTTGGGTTCAGGGGGCCCTTATAGCAATCAGCCCCAGCATTTT
CASSLGSGGPYSNQPQHF
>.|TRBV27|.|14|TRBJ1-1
TGTGCCAGCAGTTTAGGTTTAGGGAACACTGAAGCTTTCTTT
CASSLGLGNTEAFF
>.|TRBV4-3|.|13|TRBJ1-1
TGCGCCAGCAGCCAAGGAATAAGCACTGAAGCTTTCTTT
CASSQGISTEAFF
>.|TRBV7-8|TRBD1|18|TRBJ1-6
TGTGCCAGCAGGTTGTTCATAGGACAGGGGGCTTATAATTCACCCCTCCACTTT
CASRLFIGQGAYNSPLHF
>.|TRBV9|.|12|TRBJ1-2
TGTGCCAGCAGCGTAGACTTCTATGGCTACACCTTC
CASSVDFYGYTF
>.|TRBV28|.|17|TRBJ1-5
TGTGCCAGCAGACCTACCCTGGGGGGAGAGAGCAATCAGCCCCAGCATTTT
CASRPTLGGESNQPQHF
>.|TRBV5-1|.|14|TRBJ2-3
TGCGCCAGCAGCCTTCCTGACCCCACAGATACGCAGTATTTT
CASSLPDPTDTQYF
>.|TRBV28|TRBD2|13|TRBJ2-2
TGTGCCAGCGTAGCGGGAGGCGTCGGGGAGCTGTTTTTT
CASVAGGVGELFF
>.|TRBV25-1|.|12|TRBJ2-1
TGTGCCAGCAGTGAATATGGGGGTGAGCAGTTCTTC
CASSEYGGEQFF
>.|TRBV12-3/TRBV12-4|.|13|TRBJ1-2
TGTGCCAGCAGGTTTACTCAAACCTATGGCTACACCTTC
CASRFTQTYGYTF
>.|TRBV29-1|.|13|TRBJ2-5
TGCAGCGTTGAAAGGGGTCCAGAAGAGACCCAGTACTTC
CSVERGPEETQYF
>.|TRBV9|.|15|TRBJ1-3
TGTGCCAGCAGCGACTCCGGGACACCTGGAAACACCATATATTTT
CASSDSGTPGNTIYF
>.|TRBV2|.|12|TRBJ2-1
TGTGCCAGCAGGTTGAACGGTGGCGAGCAGTTCTTC
CASRLNGGEQFF
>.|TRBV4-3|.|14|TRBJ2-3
TGCGCCAGCAGCCCCCAAGTGGAAGGGGATACGCAGTATTTT
CASSPQVEGDTQYF
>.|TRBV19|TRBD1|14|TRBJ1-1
TGTGCCAGTAGCGAAACAGGGGTCAACACTGAAGCTTTCTTT
CASSETGVNTEAFF
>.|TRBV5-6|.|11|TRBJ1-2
TGTGCCAGCAGCTTGGAGGGCGTCTACACCTTC
CASSLEGVYTF
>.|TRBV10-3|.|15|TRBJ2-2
TGTGCCATCAGTGAAAGAGCGGCGAACACCGGGGAGCTGTTTTTT
CAISERAANTGELFF
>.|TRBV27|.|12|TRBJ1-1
TGTGCCAGCAGTTTTGCGGGGACTGAAGCTTTCTTT
CASSFAGTEAFF
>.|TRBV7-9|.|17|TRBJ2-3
TGTGCCAGCAGCTCCTCCTTGATCGGGGAGAGCACAGATACGCAGTATTTT
CASSSSLIGESTDTQYF
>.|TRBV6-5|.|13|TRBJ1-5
TGTGCCAGCAGCCCCTCCATCGCTCAGCCCCAGCATTTT
CASSPSIAQPQHF
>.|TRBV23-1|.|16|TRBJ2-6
TGCGCCAGCAGTCAAGGACAGTTCTCTGGGGCCAACGTCCTGACTTTC
CASSQGQFSGANVLTF
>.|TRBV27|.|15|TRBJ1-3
TGTGCCAGCAGTTTGAAAAAGAATTCCGGAAACACCATATATTTT
CASSLKKNSGNTIYF
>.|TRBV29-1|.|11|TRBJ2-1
TGCAGCGTTGAGGTGGACAATGAGCAGTTCTTC
CSVEVDNEQFF
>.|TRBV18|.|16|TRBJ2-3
TGTGCCAGCTCACCAATGGACACTCCTAGCACAGATACGCAGTATTTT
CASSPMDTPSTDTQYF
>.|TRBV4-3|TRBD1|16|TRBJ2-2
TGCGCCAGCAGCCAAGGGACAGGGGGGAACACCGGGGAGCTGTTTTTT
CASSQGTGGNTGELFF
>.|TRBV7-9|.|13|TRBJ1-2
TGTGCCAGCAGCTTAGAGGCAGACTATGGCTACACCTTC
CASSLEADYGYTF
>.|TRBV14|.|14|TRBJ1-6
TGTGCCAGCAGCTCTTGGACGGGGAATTCACCCCTCCACTTT
CASSSWTGNSPLHF
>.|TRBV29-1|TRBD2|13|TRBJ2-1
TGCAGCGTTGAAATGGTAGCGGGAGTTGGGCCGTTCTTC
CSVEMVAGVGPFF
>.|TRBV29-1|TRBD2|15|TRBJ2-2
TGCAGCGTTCTAGGGACTAGCCGGAACACCGGGGAGCTGTTTTTT
CSVLGTSRNTGELFF
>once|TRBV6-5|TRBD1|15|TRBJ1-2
TGTGCCAGCAGTTACTCCATAACGACAGGGTGGGGCTACACCTTC
CASSYSITTGWGYTF
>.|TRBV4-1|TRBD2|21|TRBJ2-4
TGCGCCAGCAGCCAAGAGGGAGGGGATTTTAGTTTATATTTAGCCAAAAACATTCAGTACTTC
CASSQEGGDFSLYLAKNIQYF
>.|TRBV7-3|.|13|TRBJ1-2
TGTGCCAGCAGCCCGGATTCGGGGGTTGGCTACACCTTC
CASSPDSGVGYTF
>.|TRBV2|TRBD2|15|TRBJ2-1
TGTGCCAGCAGTGAAGCGCTACTAGCGGGGGGAGAGCAGTTCTTC
CASSEALLAGGEQFF